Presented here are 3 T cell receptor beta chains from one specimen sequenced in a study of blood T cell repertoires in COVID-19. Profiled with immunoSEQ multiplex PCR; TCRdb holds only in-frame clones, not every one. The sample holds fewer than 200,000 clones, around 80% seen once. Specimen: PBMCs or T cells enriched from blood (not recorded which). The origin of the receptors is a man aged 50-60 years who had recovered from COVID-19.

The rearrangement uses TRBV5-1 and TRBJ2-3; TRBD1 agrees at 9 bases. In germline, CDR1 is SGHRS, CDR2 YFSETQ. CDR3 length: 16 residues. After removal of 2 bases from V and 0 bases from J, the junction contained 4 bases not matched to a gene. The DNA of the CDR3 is TGCGCCAGCAGCTTACGACAGGGGGGGAGCACAGATACGCAGTATTTT. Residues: CASSLRQGGSTDTQYF.

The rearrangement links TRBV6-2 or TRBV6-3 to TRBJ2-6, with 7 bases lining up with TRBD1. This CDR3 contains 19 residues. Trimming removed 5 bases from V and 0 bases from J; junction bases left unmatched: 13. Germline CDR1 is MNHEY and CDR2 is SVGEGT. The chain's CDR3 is CASSTDRIISYSGANVLTF. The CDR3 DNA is TGTGCCAGCAGTACGGACAGGATTATATCATACTCTGGGGCCAACGTCCTGACTTTC.

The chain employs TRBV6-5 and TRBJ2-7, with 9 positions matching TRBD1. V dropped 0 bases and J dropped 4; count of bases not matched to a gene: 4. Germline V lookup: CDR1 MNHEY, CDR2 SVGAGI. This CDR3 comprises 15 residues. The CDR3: CASSYSYRGLYEQYF. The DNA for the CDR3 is TGTGCCAGCAGTTACTCTTACAGGGGGCTTTACGAGCAGTACTTC.